This TCR beta chain was observed in a study of blood T cell repertoires in COVID-19. Study overall: Sites in the United States, Italy and Spain provided acute and convalescent COVID-19 samples.

Repertoires were generated with immunoSEQ multiplex PCR, while TCRdb's copy carries only in-frame clones and drops some. The sample holds about 280,000 clones, about nine tenths seen once. CDR1 SEHNR and CDR2 FQNEAQ come from the germline V gene (reference sequence). Trimming removed 1 base from V and 1 base from J; junction bases left unmatched: 3. The CDR3 extends over 16 amino acids. The rearrangement joins TRBV7-9 to TRBJ2-2; 7 positions agree with TRBD1. The TCR originated in a woman aged 30 to 39 with COVID-19, enrolled during active disease. Sequencing was done on a sample of peripheral blood. CDR3 DNA: TGTGCCAGCAGCTTAGAGGGGGCAGTGAACACCGGGGAGCTGTTTTTT. As protein: CASSLEGAVNTGELFF.